The 18 T cell receptor beta chains reported below all come from one sample, sequenced in a study of OX40 agonist ivuxolimab in advanced cancers. Sequenced by immunoSEQ multiplex PCR; TCRdb stores in-frame clones only, minus some. The sample shows about 81,000 clones, around 85% of them seen only once. This specimen consisted of CD4+ or CD8+ T cells sorted from blood, obtained in a trial of the OX40 agonist ivuxolimab. These TCRs come from an adult with an advanced solid tumor such as melanoma, head and neck, liver or kidney cancer.

This clone was recorded once. This chain uses TRBV6-5 with TRBJ1-3; 7 bases align to TRBD1. Germline V gene lookup returns CDR1 MNHEY and CDR2 SVGAGI. CDR3 length: 14 residues. Unmatched junction bases numbered 4, after V lost 6 bases and J lost 2 bases. The CDR3 DNA is TGTGCCAGCAGCGACAGGGCCGCTGGAAACACCATATATTTT. It yields the protein CASSDRAAGNTIYF.

This chain links TRBV4-2 with TRBJ2-5, with 10 bases fitting TRBD2. Trimming cost V 0 bases and J 2 bases; bases outside gene matches: 9. CDR3 size: 18 residues. CDR1 is LGHNA, CDR2 YNFKEQ, per germline. CDR3 loop: CASSQDRLAGVQQETQYF. Written as DNA, the CDR3 is TGTGCCAGCAGCCAAGATAGGCTAGCGGGGGTACAACAAGAGACCCAGTACTTC.

About this clone itself: The same CDR3 is also encoded by other DNA sequences in this sample. The chain has TRBV18 and TRBJ2-3, with 7 bases aligning to TRBD1. Trimming took 2 bases from V and 1 from J; bases not matched to a gene: 3. The CDR3 runs to 15 residues. The germline gives CDR1 KGHSH, CDR2 LQKENI. The CDR3 is CASSPGQVGTDTQYF. The DNA for the CDR3 is TGTGCCAGCTCACCAGGACAGGTTGGCACAGATACGCAGTATTTT.

The V call is TRBV15, the J call TRBJ1-5; the D is unclear. This CDR3 is built from 16 residues. Germline V lookup: CDR1 LNHNV, CDR2 YYDKDF (reference sequence). V was pared by 0 bases and J by 0 bases, with 9 bases between. The CDR3: CATSRDPWGSNQPQHF. Here the CDR3 DNA reads TGTGCCACCAGCAGAGATCCGTGGGGTAGCAATCAGCCCCAGCATTTT. The variable domain in full, completed from reference TRBV15 and TRBJ1-5, reads DAMVIQNPRYQVTQFGKPVTLSCSQTLNHNVMYWYQQKSSQAPKLLFHYYDKDFNNEADTPDNFQSRRPNTSFCFLDIRSPGLGDTAMYLCATSRDPWGSNQPQHFGDGTRLSIL.

The rearrangement uses TRBV5-1 and TRBJ1-5; D call uncertain. V was pared by 1 base and J by 5 bases, with 7 bases between. This CDR3 has 13 amino acids. Per germline, CDR1 SGHRS and CDR2 YFSETQ. CDR3 amino acids: CASSLNVDQPQHF. CDR3 DNA sequence: TGCGCCAGCAGCTTGAATGTCGATCAGCCCCAGCATTTT.

V and J are TRBV9 and TRBJ1-6; D uncertain. The germline V gene encodes CDR1 SGDLS and CDR2 YYNGEE. The length of the CDR3 is 13 residues. Trimming removed 4 bases from V and 6 bases from J, with 8 bases in between. The CDR3 here is CASSLDTNSPLHF. Here the CDR3 DNA reads TGTGCCAGCAGCCTAGACACTAATTCACCCCTCCACTTT.

This rearrangement joins TRBV5-6 to TRBJ2-5, with D perhaps matching TRBD2 (5 bases). The CDR3 is made up of 17 amino acids. Germline V gives CDR1 SGHDT, CDR2 YYEEEE. Trimming removed 0 bases at V and 4 bases at J, with 19 bases between. The CDR3 spells CASSLGISRVRGETQYF. The DNA of the CDR3 is TGTGCCAGCAGCTTGGGGATCAGCCGGGTACGGGGAGAGACCCAGTACTTC.

This sequence joins TRBV7-9 and TRBJ2-5; D uncertain. Germline V gene data show CDR1 as SEHNR and CDR2 as FQNEAQ (reference sequence). Trimming cost V 1 base and J 5 bases, with 2 bases left between them. There are 11 residues in the CDR3. The CDR3 DNA sequence: TGTGCCAGCAGCTTAGTCGAGACCCAGTACTTC. It encodes CASSLVETQYF.

The rearrangement uses TRBV11-1 and TRBJ2-1; D not certain. With 5 bases removed from V and 0 bases from J, the gap between germline ends came to 8 bases. The V gene's germline CDR1 is SGHAT and CDR2 FQDESV (reference sequence). This CDR3 region has 14 residues. The CDR3 is CASSPTDSYNEQFF. CDR3 nucleotides: TGTGCCAGCAGCCCTACGGACTCCTACAATGAGCAGTTCTTC.

This clone showed up just once. J is TRBJ1-2 and V is TRBV9, with 11 bases lining up with TRBD1. Per the germline V gene, CDR1 is SGDLS and CDR2 is YYNGEE. V lost 2 bases to trimming and J lost 3 bases; unmatched junction nucleotides: 6. The CDR3 has 16 residues. CDR3 DNA sequence: TGTGCCAGCAGCGTGGGGACAGGGGGAAATTACTATGGCTACACCTTC. The encoded protein is CASSVGTGGNYYGYTF.

This clone was recorded once. The chain is built from TRBV9 and TRBJ2-3; D gene ambiguous. This CDR3 contains 14 residues. V gave up 4 bases and J gave up 6 bases, with 15 bases separating them. Germline values: CDR1 SGDLS, CDR2 YYNGEE. The CDR3 coding sequence is TGTGCCAGCAGCATATACGAGGCCTGGGATACGCAGTATTTT. It encodes CASSIYEAWDTQYF.

The rearrangement uses TRBV5-6 and TRBJ2-7, with D unclear. CDR1 and CDR2 from the germline V gene are SGHDT and YYEEEE. The CDR3 sequence is 13 residues long. Trimming removed 3 bases from V and 3 bases from J, with 10 bases in between. CDR3 bases: TGTGCCAGCAGCTATAACCGGGTCTACGAGCAGTACTTC. It is translated as CASSYNRVYEQYF.

The J gene is TRBJ1-5, the V gene TRBV7-2, with a weak D call TRBD1 (6 bases). Germline loops: CDR1 SGHTA, CDR2 FQGNSA. The CDR3 has 15 residues. With 5 bases removed from V and 5 bases from J, the gap between germline ends came to 16 bases. The CDR3 sequence: CASSEGSGGHQPQHF. DNA for the CDR3: TGTGCCAGCAGCGAAGGGTCGGGGGGCCATCAGCCCCAGCATTTT.

The chain is built from TRBV6-6 and TRBJ2-7, with 7 bases fitting TRBD1. This CDR3 spans 16 amino acids. V was pared by 0 bases and J by 2 bases, with 7 bases of the junction left unmatched. Looked up from germline, CDR1 is MNHNY and CDR2 is SVGAGI (reference sequence). The CDR3 DNA is TGTGCCAGCAGTTACTCTGGGACAGCTCCAACCTACGAGCAGTACGTC. Its protein product is CASSYSGTAPTYEQYV.

J is TRBJ2-2 and V is TRBV29-1; D is possibly TRBD2 (6 bases). The CDR3 contains 14 residues. The germline CDR1 and CDR2 sequences are SQVTM and ANQGSEA. Deletions cut 0 bases from V and 5 bases from J, with 10 bases between. CDR3 sequence reads: CSVEDWRGTGELFF. CDR3 bases: TGCAGCGTTGAAGACTGGCGGGGTACCGGGGAGCTGTTTTTT.

There are a few counts of this clone. This chain links TRBV7-3 with TRBJ2-1; TRBD1 matches at 9 bases. CDR3 length equals 16 residues. V lost 2 bases to trimming and J lost 7 bases; unmatched junction nucleotides: 9. Germline V CDR1 and CDR2: SGHTA, FQGTGA. DNA for the CDR3: TGTGCCAGCAGCTTATTAGGGGACAGGGTAGTAAATGAGCAGTTCTTC. As protein: CASSLLGDRVVNEQFF.

The chain joins TRBV19 to TRBJ1-6; possibly TRBD1 for D (5 bases). The CDR3 spans 14 residues. The germline V gene encodes CDR1 LNHDA and CDR2 SQIVND (reference sequence). V lost 6 bases to trimming and J lost 8 bases, with 14 bases between them. The chain's CDR3 is CASRIAPGDSPLHF. The CDR3 nucleotides read TGTGCCAGTAGAATCGCTCCGGGGGATTCACCCCTCCACTTT.

The J gene is TRBJ2-1, the V gene TRBV9, with D possibly being TRBD1 or TRBD2 (5 bases each). Per germline, CDR1 SGDLS and CDR2 YYNGEE. This CDR3 has 14 amino acids. Deletions cut 0 bases from V and 5 bases from J, with 9 bases between. The CDR3 DNA follows: TGTGCCAGCAGCGTAGTTCGAGGGGACAATGAGCAGTTCTTC. It is translated as CASSVVRGDNEQFF.